This T cell receptor beta chain was recovered during a study of T cells in Graves' hyperthyroidism and ophthalmopathy. Study information: Peripheral blood was taken when the disease was first diagnosed, before any treatment began.

Comment on this clonotype: What it binds is not known.

Stable Graves' hyperthyroidism denoted no ophthalmopathy progression over 18 months. Researchers took RNA transcripts and amplified the TCR beta CDR3 regions from them. HTBI primers were employed in a first-round RT-PCR of the TCR CDR3. Using its own MiXCR run on the multiplex PCR reads, TCRdb lists one record per CDR3 protein. The table includes 750,000 to 950,000 distinct CDR3 sequences, roughly 40% detected once. Findings and limits, study-wide: Onset of ophthalmopathy came a median approximately 6.8 months after the model predicted it. Among thyroid clonotypes expanded above 0.001, most also appeared in blood.

Germline CDR1 reads SGDLS; CDR2 reads YYNGEE. The germline V and J ends were trimmed by 3 bases and 3 bases, with 12 bases remaining between them. This CDR3 has 14 amino acids. The TCR comes from a man aged 18 to 30 with Graves' hyperthyroidism. This rearrangement joins TRBV9 to TRBJ2-5; TRBD2 might be the D (6 bases). Sequencing used blood. The CDR3, as DNA: TGTGCCAGCAGCGCCGGGGAGGCGAAAGAGACCCAGTACTTC. It encodes CASSAGEAKETQYF.